Listed below are T cell receptor beta chains from one sample, sequenced in a study of blood T cell repertoires in COVID-19. Produced via immunoSEQ multiplex PCR; TCRdb's table is partial and in-frame only. Of about 22,000 clones listed, about nine tenths are singletons. The specimen was peripheral blood. These receptors all stem from a woman aged 70-85 years with active COVID-19. The CDR3 runs from the conserved cysteine through the conserved F or W. D genes are given only for firm matches. Size is stated for part of the rows, as once, few or many counts, or as a class when the clone is expanded.

clone size,D gene,J gene,V gene,CDR3 protein,CDR3 DNA
NA,TRBD2,TRBJ2-7,TRBV27,CASTLSSGSTNEQYF,TGTGCCAGCACCCTCTCTAGCGGGAGTACCAACGAGCAGTACTTC
NA,NA,TRBJ1-5,TRBV27,CASSPAGGRVNQPQHF,TGTGCCAGCAGCCCCGCGGGGGGAAGGGTAAATCAGCCCCAGCATTTT
NA,TRBD2,TRBJ2-3,TRBV2,CASSGDPGLAGSTDTQYF,TGTGCCAGCAGTGGGGACCCCGGACTAGCGGGTAGCACAGATACGCAGTATTTT
once,NA,TRBJ2-6,TRBV2,CASSGMRAGANVLTF,TGTGCCAGCAGTGGGATGAGGGCTGGGGCCAACGTCCTGACTTTC
NA,TRBD2,TRBJ2-2,TRBV9,CASSTSGTGELFF,TGTGCCAGCTCGACTAGCGGCACCGGGGAGCTGTTTTTT
NA,TRBD2,TRBJ2-2,TRBV7-2,CASSLGSLRSGRRTGELFF,TGTGCCAGCAGCTTAGGTAGCCTGCGCAGCGGGAGGCGAACCGGGGAGCTGTTTTTT
NA,TRBD1,TRBJ1-5,TRBV19,CASSSDRGLGNQPQHF,TGTGCCAGTAGTTCCGACAGGGGGCTCGGCAATCAGCCCCAGCATTTT
NA,NA,TRBJ1-6,TRBV18,CASSLQEGGNSPLHF,TGTGCCAGCTCACTACAAGAGGGCGGGAATTCACCCCTCCACTTT
once,TRBD2,TRBJ2-5,TRBV6-4,CASSDSTSGTTQYF,TGTGCCAGCAGTGACTCGACTAGCGGGACAACCCAGTACTTC
NA,TRBD2,TRBJ2-5,TRBV5-6,CASSLGGRWETQYF,TGTGCCAGCAGCTTGGGCGGGAGATGGGAGACCCAGTACTTC
NA,NA,TRBJ2-3,TRBV19,CASQTGPSTDTQYF,TGTGCCAGTCAAACAGGGCCTAGCACAGATACGCAGTATTTT
NA,NA,TRBJ2-1,TRBV5-4,CASSLAGGLEQFF,TGTGCCAGCAGCTTGGCGGGCGGACTTGAGCAGTTCTTC
NA,TRBD2,TRBJ2-1,TRBV28,CASSIVYSGTEQFF,TGTGCCAGCAGTATCGTTTATAGCGGGACCGAGCAGTTCTTC
NA,NA,TRBJ1-5,TRBV6-1,CASSEAQGRQPQHF,TGTGCCAGCAGTGAAGCCCAGGGTAGGCAGCCCCAGCATTTT
NA,NA,TRBJ1-1,TRBV20-1,CSARVSGSAFF,TGCAGTGCTAGAGTGTCGGGTAGCGCTTTCTTT
NA,NA,TRBJ1-3,TRBV24-1,CATKSQVRSGNTIYF,TGTGCCACCAAGTCACAGGTCCGCTCTGGAAACACCATATATTTT
NA,NA,TRBJ2-7,TRBV11-2,CASSLVRRNYEQYF,TGTGCCAGCAGCTTAGTTAGGAGGAACTACGAGCAGTACTTC
once,NA,TRBJ1-1,TRBV25-1,CASTIPWRNLRAFF,TGTGCCAGCACGATCCCGTGGAGGAACCTGAGGGCTTTCTTT
NA,TRBD2,TRBJ2-7,TRBV19,CASSTLAGVSGEQYF,TGTGCCAGTAGTACACTAGCGGGAGTATCTGGCGAGCAGTACTTC
NA,NA,TRBJ1-1,TRBV29-1,CSVEVPARGNTEAFF,TGCAGCGTTGAAGTCCCAGCCAGGGGGAACACTGAAGCTTTCTTT
NA,NA,TRBJ2-1,TRBV5-1,CASSPNSGSYNEQFF,TGCGCCAGCAGTCCGAATAGCGGCTCCTACAATGAGCAGTTCTTC
NA,NA,TRBJ1-2,TRBV4-3,CASSQDFAEHYGYTF,TGCGCCAGCAGCCAAGATTTTGCGGAACACTATGGCTACACCTTC
NA,TRBD2,TRBJ2-1,TRBV5-1,CASSGTSGDNEQFF,TGCGCCAGCAGCGGGACTAGCGGGGACAATGAGCAGTTCTTC
few,NA,TRBJ1-1,TRBV6-5,CASSRKGGMNTEAFF,TGTGCCAGCAGTCGGAAGGGAGGCATGAACACTGAAGCTTTCTTT
NA,TRBD2,TRBJ2-1,TRBV4-1,CASTLSGTSSYNEQFF,TGCGCCAGCACACTTTCCGGGACTAGCTCCTACAATGAGCAGTTCTTC
once,TRBD2,TRBJ2-7,TRBV30,CAWTSGRREQYF,TGTGCCTGGACTAGCGGGAGGCGAGAGCAGTACTTC
NA,TRBD2,TRBJ2-3,TRBV4-3,CASSQVPTSGRTDTQYF,TGCGCCAGCAGCCAAGTTCCGACTAGCGGCCGCACAGATACGCAGTATTTT
NA,TRBD1,TRBJ2-3,TRBV15,CATSRHGTGSSTDTQYF,TGTGCCACCAGCAGACACGGGACAGGGTCCTCGACAGATACGCAGTATTTT
NA,NA,TRBJ1-3,TRBV11-2,CASSLEGQFSGNTIYF,TGTGCCAGCAGCCTCGAAGGACAGTTCTCTGGAAACACCATATATTTT
once,TRBD1,TRBJ2-7,TRBV10-3,CAIRGQGDEQYF,TGTGCCATCAGAGGACAGGGGGACGAGCAGTACTTC
NA,NA,TRBJ1-2,TRBV9,CASSVDGPNYGYTF,TGTGCCAGCAGCGTAGACGGTCCTAACTATGGCTACACCTTC
NA,NA,TRBJ2-7,TRBV2,CASTQSGSYEQYF,TGTGCCAGCACCCAGTCAGGAAGCTACGAGCAGTACTTC
NA,TRBD2,TRBJ2-2,TRBV4-2,CASSQDGTSAPARFF,TGTGCCAGCAGCCAAGACGGGACTAGCGCCCCGGCGAGGTTTTTT
NA,NA,TRBJ2-6,TRBV10-3,CAIGGAGVPRGANVLTF,TGTGCCATCGGGGGGGCAGGGGTCCCGCGCGGGGCCAACGTCCTGACTTTC
NA,NA,TRBJ1-2,TRBV2,CASGDRDMSFYGYTF,TGTGCCAGCGGCGACCGGGACATGTCATTCTATGGCTACACCTTC